Below are 12 T cell receptor beta chains sequenced from a single sample in a study of T cells in women clearing cervical HPV infection. Sequencing used immunoSEQ multiplex PCR; TCRdb keeps in-frame clones, though not all of them. Its listing shows some 50,000 clones. The source material was blood buffy coat. These receptors were taken from a woman between 18 and 75 years old with a cervical HPV16 infection that either progressed to CIN3+ or cleared (not recorded which).

A note on this clone: Read sequence stops 3 residues before the CDR3 end, and the germline J gene provides the missing end. The V gene is TRBV10-1, the J gene TRBJ1-1, with D possibly TRBD1 on 5 matching bases. The V end was cut by 8 bases, the J end by 0 bases, with 22 bases between. From germline, CDR1 is WNHNN and CDR2 SYGVQD (reference sequence). The CDR3 runs 17 residues. The covered CDR3 bases are TGCGCCAGCTCCCCCGGGACTCACTTGCGGGTGAACACTGAA. Amino acids: CASSPGTHLRVNTE. The CDR3, in full, reads CASSPGTHLRVNTEAFF.

With respect to this clone: The CDR3 end falls 3 residues outside the read, so it is completed with the germline J gene. The chain combines TRBV12-3 or TRBV12-4 with TRBJ2-1, with D perhaps TRBD1 (5 bases). The length of the CDR3 is 14 residues. V was pared by 3 bases and J by 5 bases, with 11 bases between. CDR3 DNA, as far as it was read: TGTGCCAGCAGTTTTGCCAGGGTCCACAATGAG. Its protein product is CASSFARVHNE. The complete CDR3 sequence is CASSFARVHNEQFF.

As concerns this clone: The read finishes 3 residues shy of the CDR3 end, and the germline J gene is used to complete it. The rearrangement joins TRBV19 to TRBJ1-5; D might be TRBD1 (6 bases). V gave up 5 bases and J gave up 3 bases, with 11 bases separating them. The CDR3 loop spans 14 amino acids. Germline CDR1 LNHDA, CDR2 SQIVND (reference sequence). The DNA read from the CDR3 is TGTGCCAGTAGTCTGACAGGCGACAATCAGCCC. Amino acids: CASSLTGDNQP. The complete CDR3 reads CASSLTGDNQPQHF. Full variable domain (remainder filled in from reference TRBV19 and TRBJ1-5): DGGITQSPKYLFRKEGQNVTLSCEQNLNHDAMYWYRQDPGQGLRLIYYSQIVNDFQKGDIAEGYSVSREKKESFPLTVTSAQKNPTAFYLCASSLTGDNQPQHFGDGTRLSIL.

Remarks on this clone: Coverage ceases 3 residues before the CDR3 finishes, and the germline J gene fills in the end. This chain links TRBV2 with TRBJ2-5, with 9 bases matching TRBD2. Germline CDR1 reads SNHLY; CDR2 reads FYNNEI. V was clipped by 9 bases and J by 3 bases; unmatched bases: 8. The CDR3 spans 14 residues. Incomplete CDR3 DNA: TGTGCCAGTCTAGTTCTAGCGGGGAAAGAGACC. This codes for CASLVLAGKET. The whole CDR3 protein is CASLVLAGKETQYF.

In regard to this clone: The sequence runs out 3 residues before the end of the CDR3; the remainder is reconstructed from the germline J gene. V and J are TRBV20-1 and TRBJ1-5; D call uncertain. Germline V gene data show CDR1 as DFQATT and CDR2 as SNEGSKA (reference sequence). This CDR3 contains 13 residues. V lost 6 bases and J 5 bases, leaving 14 bases between the germline ends. CDR3 protein: CSARSEGDQPQHF. CDR3 DNA, as far as it was read: TGCAGTGCGAGAAGTGAGGGTGATCAGCCC.

Regarding this clone: The CDR3 extends 3 residues past the end of the read, so its final part is completed from the germline J gene. This chain uses TRBV18 with TRBJ2-2, with D hard to call. The V gene's germline CDR1 is KGHSH and CDR2 LQKENI. The CDR3 spans 15 residues. CDR3 residues: CASSPSRQDNSPLFF. Partial CDR3 DNA: TGTGCCAGCTCACCAAGTCGTCAGGATAATTCACCG.

With respect to this clone: With the read ending 3 residues before the CDR3 end, the germline J gene is used to fill in that end. The chain recombines TRBV7-9 with TRBJ1-2, with 9 bases lining up with TRBD1. The CDR3 has 13 residues. Germline CDR1 and CDR2: SEHNR and FQNEAQ (reference sequence). The sequenced CDR3 bases are TGTGCCAGCAGGGGACAGGGTGAGGATACC. It is translated as CASRGQGEDT. The CDR3 as a whole reads CASRGQGEDTYTF. The full variable domain, in which reference TRBV7-9 and TRBJ1-2 provide the parts outside the CDR3, is DTGVSQNPRHKITKRGQNVTFRCDPISEHNRLYWYRQTLGQGPEFLTYFQNEAQLEKSRLLSDRFSAERPKGSFSTLEIQRTEQGDSAMYLCASRGQGEDTYTFGSGTRLTVV.

Details on this clone: From the germline J gene comes the end of the CDR3, since the read stops 3 residues before it. This chain links TRBV5-1 with TRBJ2-7; 10 nucleotides match TRBD1. CDR1 is SGHRS and CDR2 is YFSETQ in the germline V gene. The CDR3 contains 16 residues. Trimming took 5 bases from V and 5 from J; bases not matched to a gene: 13. The CDR3 sequence is CASRNGDRGRIDEQYF. The CDR3 DNA, read in part, is TGCGCCAGCAGGAACGGGGACAGGGGAAGAATTGACGAG.

On this clone itself: The CDR3 goes on 3 residues after the read ends, and that part is filled in from the germline J gene. The V gene is TRBV18, the J gene TRBJ1-2; 11 nucleotides line up with TRBD1. Per the germline V gene, CDR1 is KGHSH and CDR2 is LQKENI. The length of the CDR3 is 15 residues. This CDR3 reads CASSPANGQGAGYTF. CDR3 DNA, as far as it was read: TGTGCCAGCTCACCGGCTAATGGACAGGGGGCCGGC.

Comments on this clone: The observed sequence ends 3 residues before the CDR3 terminus, with the missing tail filled in from the germline J gene. The chain uses TRBV20-1 and TRBJ1-3; D is possibly TRBD1 (5 bases). Trimming took 6 bases from V and 3 from J, leaving 12 bases between them. Germline V gene data show CDR1 as DFQATT and CDR2 as SNEGSKA (reference sequence). This CDR3 region has 13 residues. The DNA read from the CDR3 is TGCAGTGCCAGGGCTCTCGGTGGAAACACC. Protein sequence: CSARALGGNT. The entire CDR3 protein reads CSARALGGNTIYF.

The CDR3 loop is CASSPPDRAWGQYF. CDR3 bases read: TGTGCCAGCTCACCACCGGACAGGGCCTGGGGT. This sequence joins TRBV18 and TRBJ2-4; 8 bases line up with TRBD1. The observed sequence ends 3 residues before the CDR3 terminus, with the missing tail filled in from the germline J gene. The germline V gene encodes CDR1 KGHSH and CDR2 LQKENI. The CDR3 consists of 14 residues.

A remark on this clone: The read ends 3 residues early relative to the CDR3; the germline J gene fills the gap. The rearrangement joins TRBV5-1 to TRBJ1-1; 10 bases align to TRBD1. V dropped 4 bases and J dropped 1; count of bases not matched to a gene: 10. CDR3 length: 17 amino acids. Germline V gene sequence: CDR1 SGHRS, CDR2 YFSETQ. Incomplete CDR3 DNA: TGCGCCAGCAGCATGAGGACAGGGGGAATAGGGAACACTGAA. This translates into CASSMRTGGIGNTE. The CDR3, in full, reads CASSMRTGGIGNTEAFF.